This T cell receptor (beta chain) appears in the sequencing data of a study of CXCR3-negative and CXCR3-positive naive CD8 T cells. Whole-study context: Sequencing yielded 150 million or so TRB reads, roughly 1.5 +/- 0.3 million per library.

With UMI labels, 5' RACE was used to prepare the TRB cDNA libraries. Reprocessing the 5' RACE reads, TCRdb reports a single entry for every CDR3 protein and omits DNA. This table holds roughly 90,000 distinct CDR3 sequences. The sequence derives from a human donor in good health. Some clones in this sample may be carry-over from other donors' samples. The sample consisted of naive CXCR3- CD8+ T cells from blood. The subset was: CD45RO-CCR7+CD27+CD95- naive CD8+ T cells lacking CXCR3 (TNR3-).

CDR3 amino acids: CASSQGLAVLGYYSYNEQFF. The chain has TRBV28 and TRBJ2-1; TCRdb lists TRBD2, though no DNA is available to test this call. Germline V gene data show CDR1 as MDHEN and CDR2 as SYDVKM. The CDR3 has 20 residues.